This T cell receptor (beta chain) was retrieved from a study of pediatric ulcerative colitis (dated by TCRdb to between 2017 and 2020). Regarding the study in general: Seven or eight ulcerative colitis patients had pancolitis and two had left-sided colitis, with histology consistent with ulcerative colitis in all. By Pediatric Ulcerative Colitis Activity Index, mild disease was classified in a couple of patients, moderate disease in four and acute severe colitis in three. From under 10 newly diagnosed, treatment-naive pediatric ulcerative colitis patients and four non-IBD control children, paired blood and rectal samples were collected. Points the paper makes about the study in general: A couple of rectal CDR3 clonotypes were found in every ulcerative colitis patient but in no control. For technical reasons, the blood samples of a couple of patients yielded substantially fewer templates, so those samples were excluded from the blood-rectal overlap analysis. Rectal repertoire features separated controls, mild-moderate and acute severe colitis patients; acute severe colitis showed reduced rectal diversity due to clonal expansions. Because repertoires were derived from total lymphocyte DNA, patterns in rare subsets such as regulatory T cells may not have been reflected. Clonal overlap between a subject's own blood and rectum was significantly greater in ulcerative colitis patients than in controls, which suggests more T cell trafficking to inflamed tissue. Blood-derived T cells may have been included in rectal pinch biopsies, especially in patients with overt colitis. The healthy control group was small, with only a handful of individuals.

Using the immunoSEQ TRB Survey service, rearranged CDR3 beta regions were amplified from genomic DNA with multiplex V and J primers. To keep depth equal across samples, survey-level sequencing depth of up to 500,000 reads per sample was applied. Libraries were purified and pooled, and sequencing was performed on Illumina technology. From the authors' description of their analysis: immunoSEQ online tools were used for productive clonality, sample overlap, pairwise scatters, CDR3 beta length, V/D/J gene usage and productiveness. Calculated diversity was the number of unique rearrangements divided by total templates times 100; Shannon and Simpson indices were also computed. Z-score normalized data were analyzed by principal component analysis with the R prcomp function and the ggbiplot package. Morisita's index was used to measure clonal overlap between blood and rectum within each subject. TCRdb stores this immuneACCESS table with in-frame sequences only. Part of the clones is absent; in the studies checked, under half of the shortfall reflects unresolved V genes, and no reason is known for the rest. V and J calls and clone size are those listed in that table; D and trimming were worked out from the DNA. Within this sample are fewer than 20,000 clones, with roughly 70% of them counted one time only. Roughly 7% of the sample comes from the top ten.

During colonoscopy, one to two pinch biopsies were obtained from the rectum for research purposes. Ulcerative colitis patients had received no immunosuppressive medication before the diagnostic colonoscopy. Before DNA isolation, rectal biopsies were subjected to proteinase K digestion. The Wizard kit (Promega) was used to extract genomic DNA from the blood and intestinal samples. With respect to this clone: Its target antigen remains unknown. Base qualities are not at hand, and no much larger clone is one base apart.

Ends trimmed: V by 0 bases, J by 7 bases; bases unmatched to a gene: 10. The germline V gene supplies CDR1 SGHRS and CDR2 YFSETQ. The CDR3 goes from the cysteine to the phenylalanine over 17 residues. CDR3 DNA only is kept here, 51 bases in frame from base 1. What was sequenced was gut tissue. This sequence uses TRBV5-1 and TRBJ2-1; 10 of the junction bases match TRBD2. The receptor was derived from a boy aged 5 to 17 with moderate ulcerative colitis. The nucleotides are TGCGCCAGCAGCTTGGCCGGGACTAGCGCCCAGGGAAATGAGCAGTTCTTC. This gives the protein CASSLAGTSAQGNEQFF.